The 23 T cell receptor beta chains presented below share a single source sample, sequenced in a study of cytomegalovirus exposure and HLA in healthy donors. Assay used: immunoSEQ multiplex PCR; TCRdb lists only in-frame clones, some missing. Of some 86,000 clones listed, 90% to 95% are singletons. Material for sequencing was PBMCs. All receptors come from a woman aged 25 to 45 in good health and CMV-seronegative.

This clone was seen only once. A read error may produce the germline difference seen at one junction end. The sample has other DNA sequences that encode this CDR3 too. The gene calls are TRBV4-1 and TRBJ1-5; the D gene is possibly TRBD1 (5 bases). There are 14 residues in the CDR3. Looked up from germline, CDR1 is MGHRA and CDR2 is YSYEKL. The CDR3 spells CASSQDTGEQPQHF. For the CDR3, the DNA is TGCGCCAGCAGCCAAGATACGGGGGAGCAGCCCCAACATTTT.

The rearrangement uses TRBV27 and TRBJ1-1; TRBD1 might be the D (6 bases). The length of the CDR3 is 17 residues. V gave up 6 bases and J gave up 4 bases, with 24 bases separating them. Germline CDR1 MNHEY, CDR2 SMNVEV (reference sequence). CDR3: CASSEPQGIGQGTEAFF. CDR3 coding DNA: TGTGCCAGCAGCGAACCACAGGGAATTGGGCAGGGCACTGAAGCTTTCTTT.

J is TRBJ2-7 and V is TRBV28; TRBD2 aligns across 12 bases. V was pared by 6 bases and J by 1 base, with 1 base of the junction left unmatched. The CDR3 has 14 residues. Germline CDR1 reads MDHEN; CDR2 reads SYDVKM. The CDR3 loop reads CASSGTSGSYEQYF. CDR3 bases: TGTGCCAGCAGCGGGACTAGCGGGTCCTACGAGCAGTACTTC. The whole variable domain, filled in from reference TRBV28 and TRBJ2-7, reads DVKVTQSSRYLVKRTGEKVFLECVQDMDHENMFWYRQDPGLGLRLIYFSYDVKMKEKGDIPEGYSVSREKKERFSLILESASTNQTSMYLCASSGTSGSYEQYFGPGTRLTVT.

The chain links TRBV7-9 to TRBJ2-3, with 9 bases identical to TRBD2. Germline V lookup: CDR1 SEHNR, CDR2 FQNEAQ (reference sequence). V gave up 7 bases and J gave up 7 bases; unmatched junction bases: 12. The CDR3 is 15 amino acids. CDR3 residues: CASNPQSREGYTQYF. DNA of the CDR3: TGTGCCAGCAACCCCCAGTCGCGGGAGGGTTATACGCAGTATTTT.

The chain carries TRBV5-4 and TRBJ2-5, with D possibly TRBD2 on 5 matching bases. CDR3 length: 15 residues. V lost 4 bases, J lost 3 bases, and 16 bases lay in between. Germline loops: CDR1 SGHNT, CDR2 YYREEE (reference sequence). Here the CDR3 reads CASSMAAEGEETQYF. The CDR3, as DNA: TGTGCCAGCAGCATGGCAGCGGAAGGAGAAGAGACCCAGTACTTC.

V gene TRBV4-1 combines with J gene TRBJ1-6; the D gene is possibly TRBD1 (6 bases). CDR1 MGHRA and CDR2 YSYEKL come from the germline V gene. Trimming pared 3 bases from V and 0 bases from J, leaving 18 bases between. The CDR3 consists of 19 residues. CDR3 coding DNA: TGCGCCAGCAGCCAGGCTACAGGGACCGTTGGCTCCTATAATTCACCCCTCCACTTT. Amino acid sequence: CASSQATGTVGSYNSPLHF.

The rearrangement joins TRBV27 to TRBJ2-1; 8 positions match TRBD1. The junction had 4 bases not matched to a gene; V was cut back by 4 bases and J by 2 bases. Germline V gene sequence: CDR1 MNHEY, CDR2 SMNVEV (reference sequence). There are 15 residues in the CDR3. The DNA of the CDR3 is TGTGCCAGCAGTTCCCAGGGGGCAACCTACAATGAGCAGTTCTTC. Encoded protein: CASSSQGATYNEQFF.

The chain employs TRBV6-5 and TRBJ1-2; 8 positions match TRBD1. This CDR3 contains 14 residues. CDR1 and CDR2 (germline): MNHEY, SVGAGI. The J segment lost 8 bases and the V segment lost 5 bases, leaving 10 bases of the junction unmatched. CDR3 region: CASSPTGGTVGYTF. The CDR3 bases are TGTGCCAGCAGTCCAACAGGGGGAACGGTAGGCTACACCTTC.

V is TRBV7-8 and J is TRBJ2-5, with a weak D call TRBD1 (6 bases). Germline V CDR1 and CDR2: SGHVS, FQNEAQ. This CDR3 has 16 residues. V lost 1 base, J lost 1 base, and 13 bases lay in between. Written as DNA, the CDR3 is TGTGCCAGCAGCTTAGTAGCAGGGGCCTTCCAAGAGACCCAGTACTTC. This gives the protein CASSLVAGAFQETQYF.

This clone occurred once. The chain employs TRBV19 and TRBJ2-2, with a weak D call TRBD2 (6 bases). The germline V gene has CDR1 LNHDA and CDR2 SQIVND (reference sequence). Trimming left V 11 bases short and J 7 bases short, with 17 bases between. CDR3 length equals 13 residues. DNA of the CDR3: TGTGCCGGCGGGGTAGGGGATGGCGGGGAGCTGTTTTTT. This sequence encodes CAGGVGDGGELFF.

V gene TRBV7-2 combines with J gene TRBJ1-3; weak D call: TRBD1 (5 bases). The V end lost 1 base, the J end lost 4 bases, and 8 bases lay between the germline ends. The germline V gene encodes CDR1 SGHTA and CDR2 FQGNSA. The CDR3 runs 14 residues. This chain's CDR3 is CASSLVDSGNTIYF. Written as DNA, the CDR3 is TGTGCCAGCAGCTTAGTCGACAGCGGAAACACCATATATTTT.

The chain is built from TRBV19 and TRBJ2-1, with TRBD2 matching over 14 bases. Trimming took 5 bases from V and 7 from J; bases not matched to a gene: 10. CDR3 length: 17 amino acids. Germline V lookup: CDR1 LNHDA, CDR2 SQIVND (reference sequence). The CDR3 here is CASSLKGTSGSLNEQFF. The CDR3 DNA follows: TGTGCCAGTAGTCTAAAAGGGACTAGCGGGAGTCTGAATGAGCAGTTCTTC.

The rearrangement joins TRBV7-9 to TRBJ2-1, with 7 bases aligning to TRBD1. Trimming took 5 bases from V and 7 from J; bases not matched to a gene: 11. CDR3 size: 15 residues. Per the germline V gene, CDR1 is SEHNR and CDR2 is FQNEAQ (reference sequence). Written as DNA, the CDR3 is TGTGCCAGCAGCACAAGGGGGCTGGCTGGGAATGAGCAGTTCTTC. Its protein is CASSTRGLAGNEQFF.

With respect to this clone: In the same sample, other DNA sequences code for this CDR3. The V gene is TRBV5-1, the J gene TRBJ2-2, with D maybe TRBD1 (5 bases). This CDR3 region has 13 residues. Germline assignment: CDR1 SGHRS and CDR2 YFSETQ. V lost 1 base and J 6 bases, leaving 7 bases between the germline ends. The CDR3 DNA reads TGCGCCAGCAGCTTGCAGGGTTCCGGGGAGCTGTTTTTT. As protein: CASSLQGSGELFF.

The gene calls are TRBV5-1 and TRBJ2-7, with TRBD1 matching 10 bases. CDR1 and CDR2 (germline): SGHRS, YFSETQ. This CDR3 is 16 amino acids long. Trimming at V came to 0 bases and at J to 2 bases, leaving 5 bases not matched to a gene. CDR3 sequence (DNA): TGCGCCAGCAGCTTGGTTAGTGGGACAGGGGCCTACGAGCAGTACTTC. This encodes CASSLVSGTGAYEQYF.

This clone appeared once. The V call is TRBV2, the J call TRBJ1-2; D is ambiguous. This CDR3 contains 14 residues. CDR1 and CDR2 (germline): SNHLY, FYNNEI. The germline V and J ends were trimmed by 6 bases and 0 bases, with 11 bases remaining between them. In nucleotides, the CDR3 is TGTGCCAGCAGGGACTGGACCGCTAACTATGGCTACACCTTC. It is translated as CASRDWTANYGYTF.

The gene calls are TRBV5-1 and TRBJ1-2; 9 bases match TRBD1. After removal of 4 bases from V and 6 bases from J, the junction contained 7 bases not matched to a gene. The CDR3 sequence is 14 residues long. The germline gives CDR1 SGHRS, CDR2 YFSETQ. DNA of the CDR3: TGCGCCAGCAGCCCGGGACAGGGTTCGAATGGCTACACCTTC. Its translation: CASSPGQGSNGYTF. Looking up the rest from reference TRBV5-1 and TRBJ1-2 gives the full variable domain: KAGVTQTPRYLIKTRGQQVTLSCSPISGHRSVSWYQQTPGQGLQFLFEYFSETQRNKGNFPGRFSGRQFSNSRSEMNVSTLELGDSALYLCASSPGQGSNGYTFGSGTRLTVV.

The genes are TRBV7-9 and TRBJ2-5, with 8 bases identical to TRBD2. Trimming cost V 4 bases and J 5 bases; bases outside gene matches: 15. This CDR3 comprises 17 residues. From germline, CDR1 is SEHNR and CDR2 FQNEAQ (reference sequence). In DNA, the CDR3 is TGTGCCAGCAGCTCCGGTCAGACTAGCGCGGGTTGGGAGACCCAGTACTTC. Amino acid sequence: CASSSGQTSAGWETQYF.

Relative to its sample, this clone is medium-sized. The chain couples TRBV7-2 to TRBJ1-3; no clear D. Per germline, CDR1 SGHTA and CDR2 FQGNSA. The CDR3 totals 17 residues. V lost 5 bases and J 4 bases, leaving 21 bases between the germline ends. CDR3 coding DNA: TGTGCCAGCAGCCCCGGAGGGAACACCTTGACGGGAAACACCATATATTTT. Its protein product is CASSPGGNTLTGNTIYF.

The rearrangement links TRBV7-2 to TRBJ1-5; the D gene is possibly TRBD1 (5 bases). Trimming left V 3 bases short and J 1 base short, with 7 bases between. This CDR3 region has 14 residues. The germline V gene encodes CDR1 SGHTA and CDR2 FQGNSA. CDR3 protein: CASSLTASNQPQHF. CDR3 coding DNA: TGTGCCAGCAGCTTGACAGCGAGCAATCAGCCCCAGCATTTT.

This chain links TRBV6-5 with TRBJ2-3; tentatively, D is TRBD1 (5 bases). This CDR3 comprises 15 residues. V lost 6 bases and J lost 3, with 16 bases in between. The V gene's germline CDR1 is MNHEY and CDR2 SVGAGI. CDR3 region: CASRMQGVGTDTQYF. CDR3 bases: TGTGCCAGCAGGATGCAGGGTGTGGGGACAGATACGCAGTATTTT.

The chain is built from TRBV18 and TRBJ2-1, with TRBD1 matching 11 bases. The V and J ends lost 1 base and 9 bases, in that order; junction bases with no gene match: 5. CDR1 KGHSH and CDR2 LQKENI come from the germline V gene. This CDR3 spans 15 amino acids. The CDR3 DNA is TGTGCCAGCTCACCACAACTGGGACAGGGGGGTGAGCAGTTCTTC. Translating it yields CASSPQLGQGGEQFF.

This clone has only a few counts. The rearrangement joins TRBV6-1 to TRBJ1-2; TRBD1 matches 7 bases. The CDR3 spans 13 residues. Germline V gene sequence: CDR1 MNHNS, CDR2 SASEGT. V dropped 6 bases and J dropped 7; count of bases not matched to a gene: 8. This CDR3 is CASSPNRGRGYTF. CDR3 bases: TGTGCCAGCAGCCCCAACAGGGGCCGTGGCTACACCTTC.